A single sample is the source of the 30 T cell receptor beta chains below, sequenced in a study of blood T cell repertoires in COVID-19. TCRdb keeps only in-frame clones here, not all; method: immunoSEQ multiplex PCR. The repertoire holds over 200,000 clones, with around 90% as singletons. The sequenced sample consisted of peripheral blood. The source of these receptors is a man aged 60 to 75 who had recovered from COVID-19.

This sequence joins TRBV18 and TRBJ1-4; TRBD1 aligns across 8 bases. CDR1 and CDR2 from the germline V gene are KGHSH and LQKENI. CDR3 length: 15 amino acids. Trimming cost V 3 bases and J 3 bases; bases outside gene matches: 3. This CDR3 reads CASSPGTGSNEKLFF. In nucleotides, the CDR3 is TGTGCCAGCTCACCGGGGACAGGCTCTAATGAAAAACTGTTTTTT.

This chain connects TRBV4-1 to TRBJ2-7, with D possibly being TRBD2 (7 bases). Germline CDR1 is MGHRA and CDR2 is YSYEKL. The CDR3 is 16 residues long. V was shortened by 2 bases and J by 2 bases, with 16 bases between the two germline ends. CDR3 nucleotides: TGCGCCAGCAGCCAAATAGGGGGGGCCCACACCTACGAGCAGTACTTC. Its translation: CASSQIGGAHTYEQYF.

The rearrangement uses TRBV3-1 (or the pseudogene TRBV3-2) and TRBJ1-3; D gene ambiguous. Germline V gene sequence: CDR1 LGHDT, CDR2 YNNKEL (reference sequence). Trimming cost V 1 base and J 0 bases, with 7 bases left between them. CDR3 length: 15 amino acids. CDR3 sequence reads: CASSQAHSSGNTIYF. The CDR3 coding sequence is TGTGCCAGCAGCCAAGCCCATAGCTCTGGAAACACCATATATTTT.

The genes are TRBV19 and TRBJ2-1; TRBD1 aligns across 7 bases. Germline CDR1 reads LNHDA; CDR2 reads SQIVND (reference sequence). CDR3 size: 17 residues. The J segment lost 4 bases and the V segment lost 1 base, leaving 10 bases of the junction unmatched. The CDR3 loop is CASSIGDRVSLYNEQFF. In DNA, the CDR3 is TGTGCCAGTAGTATAGGCGACAGGGTTTCTCTTTACAATGAGCAGTTCTTC.

This sequence joins TRBV6-2 or TRBV6-3 and TRBJ2-7, with a weak D call TRBD1 (6 bases). Per the germline V gene, CDR1 is MNHEY and CDR2 is SVGEGT. This CDR3 has 16 amino acids. Trimming removed 0 bases at V and 0 bases at J, with 12 bases between. CDR3 sequence: CASSYSRTVSSYEQYF. The CDR3 DNA follows: TGTGCCAGCAGTTACTCCCGGACAGTAAGCTCCTACGAGCAGTACTTC.

Only one count was recorded for this clone. V gene TRBV7-2 combines with J gene TRBJ2-3; tentative D call: TRBD2 (6 bases). CDR3 length: 16 amino acids. The V end lost 7 bases, the J end lost 4 bases, and 21 bases lay between the germline ends. Germline loops: CDR1 SGHTA, CDR2 FQGNSA. The CDR3 region is CASIPYGGLTSDTQYF. In DNA, the CDR3 is TGTGCCAGCATCCCCTATGGGGGACTTACGTCAGATACGCAGTATTTT.

The V call is TRBV6-6, the J call TRBJ2-1, with TRBD2 matching 7 bases. The CDR3 has 13 residues. V lost 8 bases, J lost 8 bases, and 9 bases stayed unmatched. In germline, CDR1 is MNHNY, CDR2 SVGAGI (reference sequence). The CDR3 coding sequence is TGTGCCAGCCGGGTGGGGAGGGGCTATGAGCAGTTCTTC. This translates into CASRVGRGYEQFF.

This chain links TRBV19 with TRBJ1-3, with D maybe TRBD1 (5 bases). The germline V and J ends were trimmed by 5 bases and 2 bases, with 13 bases remaining between them. From germline, CDR1 is LNHDA and CDR2 SQIVND (reference sequence). This CDR3 region has 15 residues. The CDR3 loop reads CASSFSSGAGNTIYF. The CDR3 DNA sequence: TGTGCCAGTAGTTTTTCTTCGGGGGCTGGAAACACCATATATTTT.

In its sample, this clone was seen once. The chain combines TRBV5-1 with TRBJ1-2, with D possibly being TRBD1 (5 bases). The CDR3 loop spans 15 amino acids. From germline, CDR1 is SGHRS and CDR2 YFSETQ. With 3 bases removed from V and 3 bases from J, the gap between germline ends came to 15 bases. The CDR3 bases are TGCGCCAGCAGCTCGGGACTTGATGTAGACTATGGCTACACCTTC. It encodes CASSSGLDVDYGYTF.

The CDR3 coding sequence is TGTGCCAGCAGACGACAGGGAATGAACACTGAAGCTTTCTTT. Translating it yields CASRRQGMNTEAFF. The chain links TRBV27 to TRBJ1-1; TRBD1 aligns across 7 bases. There are 14 residues in the CDR3. The V gene end was trimmed by 6 bases and the J gene end by 0 bases; junction bases not matched to a gene: 4. CDR1 is MNHEY, CDR2 SMNVEV, per germline (reference sequence).

The rearrangement joins TRBV7-8 to TRBJ2-7, with TRBD1 identical over 9 bases. Trimming cost V 1 base and J 7 bases; bases outside gene matches: 5. The CDR3 consists of 14 residues. The V gene's germline CDR1 is SGHVS and CDR2 FQNEAQ. DNA of the CDR3: TGTGCCAGCAGCTTAGGGACAGGGGCAGGGGAGCAGTACTTC. This codes for CASSLGTGAGEQYF.

The chain uses TRBV3-1 (or the pseudogene TRBV3-2) and TRBJ1-1; perhaps TRBD1 as D (6 bases). Per germline, CDR1 LGHDT and CDR2 YNNKEL (reference sequence). V lost 1 base and J lost 12, with 15 bases in between. This CDR3 is built from 13 residues. Here the CDR3 reads CASSQGNRVVTFF. The CDR3 region has the DNA TGTGCCAGCAGCCAAGGAAACAGGGTCGTGACTTTCTTT.

The V gene is TRBV27, the J gene TRBJ1-3; D gene uncertain. The CDR3 is 18 residues long. The germline CDR1 and CDR2 sequences are MNHEY and SMNVEV (reference sequence). V was cut by 4 bases and J by 2 bases, with 21 bases left in between. In DNA, the CDR3 is TGTGCCAGCAGTTCCAGTGCGAGCCGGGTTATGGCTGGAAACACCATATATTTT. Encoded protein: CASSSSASRVMAGNTIYF.

This rearrangement joins TRBV6-5 to TRBJ1-1; the D is unclear. Germline V gene sequence: CDR1 MNHEY, CDR2 SVGAGI. Trimming took off 0 bases at V and 2 bases at J, with 4 bases between the two ends. The length of the CDR3 is 13 residues. For the CDR3, the DNA is TGTGCCAGCAGTTACTCGTCAAACACTGAAGCTTTCTTT. Its protein is CASSYSSNTEAFF.

This clone was seen just once. This chain uses TRBV7-3 with TRBJ2-3; 7 nucleotides match TRBD2. Germline CDR1 reads SGHTA; CDR2 reads FQGTGA. This CDR3 has 15 amino acids. The V and J ends lost 2 bases and 4 bases, in that order; junction bases with no gene match: 6. CDR3 nucleotide sequence: TGTGCCAGCAGCTTATGGCGGGGGAGTGCAGATACGCAGTATTTT. Amino acids: CASSLWRGSADTQYF.

The V gene is TRBV9, the J gene TRBJ2-5; 8 bases are shared with TRBD2. This CDR3 region has 15 residues. V shed 3 bases, J shed 1 base, and the junction held 5 bases outside the gene matches. From germline, CDR1 is SGDLS and CDR2 YYNGEE. The CDR3 sequence: CASSAGLGPQETQYF. The CDR3 DNA follows: TGTGCCAGCAGCGCGGGACTAGGGCCCCAAGAGACCCAGTACTTC.

The rearrangement joins TRBV30 to TRBJ2-7; 11 bases fit TRBD1. CDR3 length: 14 amino acids. Looked up from germline, CDR1 is GTSNPN and CDR2 is SVGIG (reference sequence). After removal of 2 bases from V and 2 bases from J, the junction contained 2 bases not matched to a gene. CDR3 region: CAWSRTGGTYEQYF. The CDR3 DNA follows: TGTGCCTGGAGTCGGACAGGGGGCACCTACGAGCAGTACTTC. Complete variable domain (other parts from reference TRBV30 and TRBJ2-7): SQTIHQWPATLVQPVGSPLSLECTVEGTSNPNLYWYRQAAGRGLQLLFYSVGIGQISSEVPQNLSASRPQDRQFILSSKKLLLSDSGFYLCAWSRTGGTYEQYFGPGTRLTVT.

The chain uses TRBV4-1 and TRBJ2-7, with 12 bases aligning to TRBD1. Germline V gives CDR1 MGHRA, CDR2 YSYEKL. J lost 7 bases, V lost 1 base, and 5 bases had no gene match. The CDR3 has 15 residues. The CDR3 spells CASSQVGQGAGEQYF. The CDR3 DNA reads TGCGCCAGCAGCCAAGTGGGACAGGGGGCAGGTGAGCAGTACTTC.

This chain links TRBV6-5 with TRBJ1-6; D remains ambiguous. The CDR3 extends over 14 amino acids. V was trimmed by 2 bases and J by 9 bases, leaving 11 bases between them. Germline V gives CDR1 MNHEY, CDR2 SVGAGI. The CDR3 spells CASSYSERGSPLHF. CDR3 DNA sequence: TGTGCCAGCAGTTACAGTGAGCGGGGTTCACCCCTCCACTTT.

The V and J genes are TRBV27 and TRBJ2-3; unclear D gene. Trimming pared 3 bases from V and 2 bases from J, leaving 6 bases between. The germline gives CDR1 MNHEY, CDR2 SMNVEV (reference sequence). The length of the CDR3 is 13 residues. The CDR3 region is CASSFSNTDTQYF. CDR3 sequence (DNA): TGTGCCAGCAGTTTTAGCAACACAGATACGCAGTATTTT.

The rearrangement joins TRBV27 to TRBJ1-6; D possibly corresponds to TRBD1 (6 bases). The CDR3 covers 21 residues. Germline V gene lookup returns CDR1 MNHEY and CDR2 SMNVEV (reference sequence). Deletions cut 4 bases from V and 0 bases from J, with 25 bases between. As DNA, the CDR3 is TGTGCCAGCAGTTCCTATGGCCCCGTAGACAGGACCATCTCCTATAATTCACCCCTCCACTTT. Translating gives CASSSYGPVDRTISYNSPLHF.

The rearrangement links TRBV9 to TRBJ2-2, with 10 bases identical to TRBD2. CDR3 length: 18 residues. Germline V gene sequence: CDR1 SGDLS, CDR2 YYNGEE. With 0 bases clipped from V and 6 bases from J, the junction kept 11 bases outside the gene matches. CDR3 DNA sequence: TGTGCCAGCAGCGTAGCCCAGCGGGGGGGTTTCAAAGCCGGGGAGCTGTTTTTT. Its protein product is CASSVAQRGGFKAGELFF.

The V gene is TRBV28, the J gene TRBJ1-5, with D possibly being TRBD1 (6 bases). The CDR3 spans 14 residues. Germline CDR1 MDHEN, CDR2 SYDVKM. Trimming took 6 bases from V and 6 from J, leaving 15 bases between them. The CDR3 reads CASRPQGVSQPQHF. Here the CDR3 DNA reads TGTGCCAGCAGACCACAGGGAGTAAGTCAGCCCCAGCATTTT.

This chain links TRBV7-9 with TRBJ2-3; 7 positions agree with TRBD1. V dropped 4 bases and J dropped 2; count of bases not matched to a gene: 9. CDR1 and CDR2 (germline): SEHNR, FQNEAQ (reference sequence). The CDR3 runs to 16 residues. CDR3 loop: CASSSSGQRTTDTQYF. CDR3 bases: TGTGCCAGCAGCTCCTCGGGACAGAGAACCACAGATACGCAGTATTTT.

This clone occurred a few times. Other DNA sequences in this sample translate to the same CDR3. The chain combines TRBV27 with TRBJ2-1, with D hard to call. The germline V gene has CDR1 MNHEY and CDR2 SMNVEV (reference sequence). The CDR3 contains 13 residues. V was trimmed by 3 bases and J by 2 bases, leaving 5 bases between them. CDR3 DNA: TGTGCCAGCAGTTTCAGGACCTACAATGAGCAGTTCTTC. It codes for CASSFRTYNEQFF.

This chain uses TRBV15 with TRBJ1-3; a possible D gene is TRBD1 (6 bases). The CDR3 consists of 17 residues. Germline V gene lookup returns CDR1 LNHNV and CDR2 YYDKDF (reference sequence). The V gene lost 0 bases and the J gene lost 2 bases, with 14 bases spanning the gap. The CDR3 sequence: CATSRDRGTGPGNTIYF. CDR3 coding DNA: TGTGCCACCAGCAGAGATAGGGGCACAGGGCCTGGAAACACCATATATTTT.

This sequence joins TRBV5-6 and TRBJ2-7, with TRBD2 identical over 8 bases. Germline values: CDR1 SGHDT, CDR2 YYEEEE. The CDR3 is 15 amino acids. After removal of 0 bases from V and 8 bases from J, the junction contained 10 bases not matched to a gene. CDR3 in DNA: TGTGCCAGCAGCTTGGCGGGGGGGCCGCTCCGCCAGCAGTACTTC. Protein product: CASSLAGGPLRQQYF.

This chain links TRBV7-8 with TRBJ1-5; the D gene is possibly TRBD1 (6 bases). Between the trimmed V and J ends, which lost 5 bases and 7 bases, there was a span of 18 bases. Per germline, CDR1 SGHVS and CDR2 FQNEAQ. This CDR3 contains 15 residues. CDR3 DNA: TGTGCCAGCAGCCTAAGAGGGGGAGTCCAGCAGCCCCAGCATTTT. This encodes CASSLRGGVQQPQHF.

The chain is built from TRBV11-3 and TRBJ2-1; D is unclear. CDR3 size: 14 residues. V lost 5 bases and J lost 4, with 12 bases in between. Germline V CDR1 and CDR2: SGHNT, YENEEA. This chain's CDR3 is CASSLAPGYNEQFF. The CDR3, as DNA: TGTGCCAGCAGCCTCGCCCCAGGTTACAATGAGCAGTTCTTC.

This chain joins TRBV6-2 or TRBV6-3 and TRBJ1-1; maybe TRBD1 (6 bases). In germline, CDR1 is MNHEY, CDR2 SVGEGT. V lost 6 bases to trimming and J lost 2 bases, with 16 bases between them. This CDR3 has 15 residues. The CDR3: CASSTVWTANTEAFF. CDR3 coding DNA: TGTGCCAGCAGCACGGTTTGGACAGCTAACACTGAAGCTTTCTTT.